This paragraph reports one TCR beta chain. The CDR3 is 17 residues long. The germline V gene encodes CDR1 SNHLY and CDR2 FYNNEI. Between the trimmed V and J ends, which lost 6 bases and 0 bases, there was a span of 20 bases. Per the study methods: For nucleated cells, counts were estimated from reference gene primer amplification. TCRdb keeps only in-frame clones here, not all; method: immunoSEQ multiplex PCR. V, J and clone size were drawn from that table, and D and trimming were deduced from the DNA. The sample consists of tens of thousands of clones, approximately 91% of them appearing once. This sample is part of a study of blood T cell repertoires in COVID-19. Study context: Collection of acute and convalescent COVID-19 samples took place in the United States, Italy and Spain. Sources were T cells, B-cell-depleted T cells, or PBMCs; the material itself was cDNA or gDNA.

This clonotype was obtained from a man aged 50-59 years with acute or convalescent COVID-19. The source material was peripheral blood. The V call is TRBV2, the J call TRBJ1-1; D is perhaps TRBD1 (5 bases). CDR3 sequence: CASRQTAQHLMNTEAFF. CDR3 in DNA: TGTGCCAGCAGACAGACAGCCCAACACCTCATGAACACTGAAGCTTTCTTT.